This TCR beta chain was documented in a study of shared clonotypes between healthy human individuals (dated by TCRdb to 2020 to 2022). Background on the whole study: A few men and a couple of women, aged 18 to 49 years, made up the cohort. Libraries were prepared and TCR repertoires were sequenced by different laboratories using diverse techniques, in order to increase sequencing depth and limit assay-specific biases. To estimate repertoire size and how much clonotypes are shared between individuals, the study performed deep sequencing of blood TCR repertoires from a few healthy adults. Leukapheresis yielded between about 0.85 and 10 billion PBMCs per donor. What the study reported, not specific to this receptor: The small number of donors limited the genetic and exposure-history diversity represented. Pairwise subsampling led to the expectation that sequencing depth would affect the degree of clonotype sharing among donors. Sampling was restricted to blood, and TCR repertoires in tissues likely differ from the TCR repertoires found in blood.

Donors were healthy HIV-negative adults with no recently reported acute infections or vaccinations. Every donor was a Caucasian adult residing in Nashville, Tennessee, USA. For unsorted samples, roughly 81 million PBMCs were counted and genomic DNA was extracted with the QIAamp DNA Blood Mini kit. After blood collection by leukapheresis, PBMCs were isolated using Ficoll-Histopaque density gradient centrifugation and then cryopreserved in the vapor phase of liquid nitrogen. Using the deep immunoSEQ assay, TCR CDR3 regions were amplified from genomic DNA by multiplex PCR. Extracted genomic DNA from each cell subset was spread evenly across all wells of several immunoSEQ 96-well plates, with each plate serving as a replicate. For unsorted PBMC, 300 ng genomic DNA, equal to 32,000 or so T cell genomes, was loaded into each replicate PCR. Genomic DNA from unsorted PBMC was sequenced over ten immunoSEQ deep assay plates. Purified libraries were quantified with a Qubit 3.0 fluorometer, sized on a Bioanalyzer 2100, and re-quantified with the KAPA Library Quantification kit. A separate single-read 150-cycle Illumina NextSeq 550 flow cell was used to sequence each immunoSEQ 96-well plate. Under the source paper's analysis protocol: Because only junctional sequences without quality scores were contained in the immunoSEQ output, filtering matching that applied to full-length reads could not be performed. To assign V/J genes and CDR3, sequences were annotated against IMGT germline references using PyIR, a Python wrapper for IgBLAST v1.9. Any read was removed if the V/J assignment was weak (E-value above 1e-6), the CDR3 was missing, or the read contained stop codons, out-of-frame junctions, or ambiguous translated residues. A V3J clonotype was defined by an identical inferred V gene, J gene, and CDR3 amino acid sequence. Percentage overlap between repertoires was calculated by dividing the number of shared unique clonotypes by the size of the smaller repertoire. Three approaches were used to assess repertoire richness: RTK rarefaction, the Chao1 estimator, and Recon v2.1 estimates of unobserved clonotypes. Imported from immuneACCESS, the table was reduced by TCRdb to in-frame sequences with V and J called. These copies leave out some clones; in studies compared against another copy, an unresolved V gene accounts for under half, and the cause of the remainder is not known. That table supplies the V and J calls and clone size; D and trimming were determined from the DNA. The sample records approximately 500,000 clones, roughly 80% of which are singletons. The leading ten clones occupy approximately 12% of the sample.

This clone was recorded a few times. Which antigen it targets is not known. No much larger clone exists at a distance of one base, and base qualities are not known. The germline V gene gives CDR1 as ENHRY and CDR2 as SYGVKD. From the cysteine through the phenylalanine, the CDR3 covers 14 amino acids. The sequence is cut down to CDR3 DNA, 42 bases in frame from base 1. V ends up 2 bases short and J 4 bases short, with an unmatched junction base count of 0. This TCR was recovered from a woman aged 40-49 years in good health. Some clones in this sample may be carry-over from other donors' samples. The sequencing input was PBMCs. The rearrangement joined TRBV10-3 to TRBJ2-1; TRBD1 aligns with 9 central bases. This receptor carries the CDR3 CAISEGQGYNEQFF. The nucleotide sequence reads as follows: TGTGCCATCAGTGAGGGACAGGGGTACAATGAGCAGTTCTTC.